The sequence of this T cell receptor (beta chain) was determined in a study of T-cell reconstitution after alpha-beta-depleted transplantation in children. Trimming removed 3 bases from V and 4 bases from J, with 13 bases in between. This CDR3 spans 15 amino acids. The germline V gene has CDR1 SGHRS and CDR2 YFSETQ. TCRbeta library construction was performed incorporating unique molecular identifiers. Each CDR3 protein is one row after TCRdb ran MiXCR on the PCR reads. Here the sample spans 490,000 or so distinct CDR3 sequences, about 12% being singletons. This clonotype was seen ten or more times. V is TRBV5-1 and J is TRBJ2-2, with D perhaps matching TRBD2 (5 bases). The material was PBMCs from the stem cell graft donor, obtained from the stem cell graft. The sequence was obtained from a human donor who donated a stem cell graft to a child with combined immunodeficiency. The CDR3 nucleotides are TGCGCCAGCAGCTCAACTAGTACCCTCACCGGGGAGCTGTTTTTT. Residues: CASSSTSTLTGELFF.